What follows are 21 T cell receptor beta chains derived from one specimen sequenced in a study of metastatic and nonmetastatic thyroid tumors. TCRdb reanalyzed the PCR reads with MiXCR. The repertoire holds approximately 15,000 clones, with approximately 23% as singletons. No treatment of any kind had been given to any patient before thyroid surgery. The sample consisted of tumor tissue. These receptors originate from a female donor with papillary thyroid cancer or a benign thyroid nodule (not recorded which). Some clones in this sample may be carry-over from other donors' samples.

The rearrangement uses TRBV27 and TRBJ1-6; D uncertain. This CDR3 region has 16 residues. Germline CDR1 and CDR2: MNHEY and SMNVEV (reference sequence). Deletions cut 5 bases from V and 7 bases from J, with 18 bases between. The CDR3 coding sequence is TGTGCCAGCAGTCCCCTCGACCGGTCTAGGAATTCACCCCTCCACTTT. This encodes CASSPLDRSRNSPLHF.

This clone occurred many times. The chain combines TRBV29-1 with TRBJ2-2, with no clear D. The germline V gene has CDR1 SQVTM and CDR2 ANQGSEA. The V and J ends lost 3 bases and 1 base respectively, with 6 bases between them. The CDR3 has 13 amino acids. CDR3 in amino acids: CSVDWGNTGELFF. CDR3 nucleotides: TGCAGCGTTGATTGGGGGAACACCGGGGAGCTGTTTTTT.

This clone has ten or more counts. The chain couples TRBV29-1 to TRBJ2-1, with D perhaps TRBD2 (5 bases). Germline V gene data show CDR1 as SQVTM and CDR2 as ANQGSEA. The CDR3 covers 15 residues. V shed 2 bases and J shed 0 bases, with 11 bases lying between them. CDR3 in DNA: TGCAGCGTTGAACCCGGGGTCAGCTCCTACAATGAGCAGTTCTTC. This encodes CSVEPGVSSYNEQFF.

This clone was counted ten times or more. This rearrangement joins TRBV27 to TRBJ2-7, with D unresolved. The germline CDR1 and CDR2 sequences are MNHEY and SMNVEV (reference sequence). V lost 5 bases and J lost 2, with 10 bases in between. There are 13 residues in the CDR3. CDR3 residues: CASSPGDAYEQYF. The CDR3 DNA reads TGTGCCAGCAGTCCAGGTGATGCCTACGAGCAGTACTTC.

This clone was seen a few times. The rearrangement links TRBV19 to TRBJ1-2; no clear D gene. This CDR3 spans 15 amino acids. V shed 2 bases and J shed 2 bases, with 12 bases lying between them. Per the germline V gene, CDR1 is LNHDA and CDR2 is SQIVND (reference sequence). DNA for the CDR3: TGTGCCAGTAGTATAATTTCGGACGGCAACTATGGCTACACCTTC. Protein product: CASSIISDGNYGYTF.

This clone has at least ten counts. The chain uses TRBV5-1 and TRBJ2-3; 10 nucleotides line up with TRBD1. Germline assignment: CDR1 SGHRS and CDR2 YFSETQ. J lost 2 bases, V lost 4 bases, and 4 bases had no gene match. This CDR3 has 15 amino acids. The chain's CDR3 is CASSLGQGFTDTQYF. For the CDR3, the DNA is TGCGCCAGCAGCCTGGGACAGGGGTTCACAGATACGCAGTATTTT.

This clone was detected many times. The CDR3: CSARVSGDHNEQFF. Written as DNA, the CDR3 is TGCAGTGCTAGGGTTAGCGGAGACCACAATGAGCAGTTCTTC. The rearrangement uses TRBV20-1 and TRBJ2-1, with a tentative D call TRBD2 (6 bases). The germline V gene has CDR1 DFQATT and CDR2 SNEGSKA (reference sequence). CDR3 length: 14 amino acids. The ends were cut back, 3 bases at V and 5 bases at J, with 14 bases in the middle.

This clone is labeled medium-sized. This chain uses TRBV11-3 with TRBJ2-7; D gene uncertain. This CDR3 comprises 12 residues. V lost 3 bases to trimming and J lost 1 base, with 4 bases between them. Germline V gene data show CDR1 as SGHNT and CDR2 as YENEEA. Here the CDR3 reads CASSLASYEQYF. CDR3 DNA: TGTGCCAGCAGCTTGGCGTCCTACGAGCAGTACTTC.

This clone was recorded at least ten times. The chain links TRBV20-1 to TRBJ2-7; 8 nucleotides line up with TRBD2. Germline V gene sequence: CDR1 DFQATT, CDR2 SNEGSKA (reference sequence). This CDR3 has 14 residues. V was clipped by 4 bases and J by 2 bases; unmatched bases: 7. The CDR3 DNA is TGCAGTGCTATACCGGGACTAGGAACCTACGAGCAGTACTTC. Translating it yields CSAIPGLGTYEQYF.

This clone was seen a handful of times. J is TRBJ1-1 and V is TRBV28; D is perhaps TRBD1 (5 bases). From germline, CDR1 is MDHEN and CDR2 SYDVKM. The V end lost 7 bases, the J end lost 5 bases, and 20 bases lay between the germline ends. This CDR3 is 15 amino acids long. CDR3 sequence reads: CASIPLGGSGTEAFF. The CDR3 DNA sequence: TGTGCCAGCATTCCACTCGGGGGGTCGGGGACTGAAGCTTTCTTT.

This clone has a count of ten or more. V is TRBV20-1 and J is TRBJ2-1, with 8 bases fitting TRBD2. This CDR3 is built from 14 residues. Germline CDR1 is DFQATT and CDR2 is SNEGSKA (reference sequence). The V and J ends lost 1 base and 3 bases, in that order; junction bases with no gene match: 2. The DNA of the CDR3 is TGCAGTGCTAGAGCGGGAGGGAACTACAATGAGCAGTTCTTC. It translates to CSARAGGNYNEQFF.

This clone was picked up many times. This chain links TRBV12-5 with TRBJ2-1, with TRBD2 matching 14 bases. Germline trimming cut 6 bases from V and 8 bases from J; bases unmatched to any gene: 6. The CDR3 length is 15 residues. CDR1 and CDR2 from the germline V gene are LGHNT and FRNRAP. The CDR3 DNA reads TGTGCTAGTGGCCGAGGGACTAGCGGGAGCTATGAGCAGTTCTTC. Translation gives CASGRGTSGSYEQFF.

The rearrangement uses TRBV5-1 and TRBJ2-1; D is uncertain. The V gene's germline CDR1 is SGHRS and CDR2 YFSETQ. Trimming removed 4 bases from V and 3 bases from J, with 8 bases in between. This CDR3 spans 13 amino acids. The CDR3, as DNA: TGCGCCAGCAGCCATGGGGACTACAATGAGCAGTTCTTC. This codes for CASSHGDYNEQFF. The whole variable domain, filled in from reference TRBV5-1 and TRBJ2-1, reads KAGVTQTPRYLIKTRGQQVTLSCSPISGHRSVSWYQQTPGQGLQFLFEYFSETQRNKGNFPGRFSGRQFSNSRSEMNVSTLELGDSALYLCASSHGDYNEQFFGPGTRLTVL.

The count of this clone is one. The chain has TRBV28 and TRBJ2-7; TRBD2 matches at 8 bases. Unmatched junction bases numbered 14, after V lost 6 bases and J lost 4 bases. The V gene's germline CDR1 is MDHEN and CDR2 SYDVKM. The length of the CDR3 is 16 residues. The CDR3 sequence: CASSLIVISGMYEQYF. CDR3 coding DNA: TGTGCCAGCAGCCTCATCGTGATTAGCGGGATGTACGAGCAGTACTTC.

This clone is classed as medium-sized. This chain uses TRBV5-1 with TRBJ2-6; no clear D gene. V gave up 1 base and J gave up 0 bases, with 5 bases separating them. This CDR3 has 15 residues. Germline-derived CDR1 and CDR2 are SGHRS and YFSETQ. CDR3 sequence reads: CASSLSLSGANVLTF. The CDR3 DNA follows: TGCGCCAGCAGCTTGTCCCTCTCTGGGGCCAACGTCCTGACTTTC.

This chain joins TRBV5-1 and TRBJ2-1, with TRBD2 matching 8 bases. This CDR3 region has 16 residues. J was trimmed by 7 bases and V by 0 bases; bases with no gene match: 9. CDR1 and CDR2 (germline): SGHRS, YFSETQ. Here the CDR3 reads CASSLAGTGGLNEQFF. The CDR3 coding sequence is TGCGCCAGCAGCTTGGCCGGTACGGGAGGGCTTAATGAGCAGTTCTTC.

This clone was seen a few times. The sample has other DNA sequences that encode this CDR3 too. The chain joins TRBV7-2 to TRBJ2-7, with D possibly matching TRBD1 (5 bases). The CDR3 sequence is 13 residues long. CDR1 is SGHTA, CDR2 FQGNSA, per germline. V shed 6 bases and J shed 10 bases, with 19 bases lying between them. The CDR3 loop reads CASSTNPGYAQYF. CDR3 coding DNA: TGTGCCAGCAGTACTAACCCAGGGTACGCTCAGTACTTC.

This chain joins TRBV30 and TRBJ2-5; D possibly corresponds to TRBD1 (6 bases). The CDR3 runs 14 residues. Germline V gene sequence: CDR1 GTSNPN, CDR2 SVGIG (reference sequence). V lost 4 bases and J 4 bases, leaving 16 bases between the germline ends. The CDR3 sequence: CAWTWGQDGETQYF. Here the CDR3 DNA reads TGTGCCTGGACGTGGGGACAAGACGGAGAGACCCAGTACTTC.

Ten or more counts support this clone. The chain combines TRBV2 with TRBJ1-3; TRBD1 might be the D (5 bases). The CDR3 is 15 amino acids. The germline CDR1 and CDR2 sequences are SNHLY and FYNNEI. V lost 4 bases and J lost 2, with 12 bases in between. CDR3 region: CASSAPGGTGNTIYF. The DNA of the CDR3 is TGTGCCAGCAGTGCCCCGGGGGGTACTGGAAACACCATATATTTT.

The V gene is TRBV11-2, the J gene TRBJ2-5; 10 bases fit TRBD2. This CDR3 is 16 amino acids long. Germline loops: CDR1 SGHAT, CDR2 FQNNGV. Unmatched junction bases numbered 7, after V lost 1 base and J lost 5 bases. CDR3 loop: CASSLGIAGGGETQYF. CDR3 bases: TGTGCCAGCAGCTTAGGGATAGCGGGAGGTGGGGAGACCCAGTACTTC.

This clone was observed a few times. A much bigger clone sits one base away, suggesting this may be a read error. The chain combines TRBV4-1 with TRBJ2-1; 12 bases are shared with TRBD2. Germline V gives CDR1 MGHRA, CDR2 YSYEKL. The V gene end was trimmed by 6 bases and the J gene end by 6 bases; junction bases not matched to a gene: 9. The CDR3 sequence is 16 residues long. The CDR3: CASRLVLAGGVNEQFF. Here the CDR3 DNA reads TGCGCCAGCAGGCTGGTCCTAGCGGGGGGGGTCAATGAGCAGTTCTTC.